Listed below are T cell receptor beta chains from one sample, sequenced in a study of shared clonotypes between healthy human individuals. Only in-frame clones appear in the TCRdb table, and some are missing; sequencing was by immunoSEQ multiplex PCR. The table shows about 2.1 million clones, with just over 90% occurring only once. The source material was naive CD8+ T cells from PBMCs. The receptor set was obtained from a young man in good health. Some clones in this sample may be carry-over from other donors' samples. CDR3s include the opening cysteine and the closing phenylalanine or tryptophan. Each record gives: J gene, D gene, V gene, clone size, CDR3 protein, CDR3 DNA. A D gene is named only where the DNA matches it firmly. Expanded clones are given a class, and other clones once, few, many or no size at all.

TRBJ1-2,TRBD1,TRBV6-4,-,CASRKDKDRGLFYGYTF,TGTGCCAGCAGGAAGGACAAAGACAGGGGCCTCTTCTATGGCTACACCTTC
TRBJ1-3,-,TRBV28,-,CASSALRGAIGNTIYF,TGTGCCAGCAGTGCCCTTCGGGGGGCGATCGGAAACACCATATATTTT
TRBJ2-4,-,TRBV7-8,once,CASRPAGSPLAKNIQYF,TGTGCCAGCAGACCCGCTGGTTCCCCATTAGCCAAAAACATTCAGTACTTC
TRBJ2-3,TRBD1,TRBV27,-,CASSQRQGEFRLDTQYF,TGTGCCAGCAGTCAACGACAGGGGGAATTTAGGCTGGATACGCAGTATTTT
TRBJ2-3,-,TRBV10-3,-,CAIRGDTTDTQYF,TGTGCCATCAGGGGGGACACCACAGATACGCAGTATTTT
TRBJ2-7,-,TRBV6-5,-,CASSYRSGDSYEQYF,TGTGCCAGCAGTTACAGGTCAGGGGATTCCTACGAGCAGTACTTC
TRBJ1-2,-,TRBV6-6,once,CASSFQARFDYGYTF,TGTGCCAGCAGTTTCCAAGCTAGGTTTGACTATGGCTACACCTTC
TRBJ1-1,-,TRBV4-3,-,CASSQVQGAEAFF,TGCGCCAGCAGCCAAGTCCAAGGGGCTGAAGCTTTCTTT
TRBJ2-7,TRBD2,TRBV7-9,-,CASSSPAGGVYEQYF,TGTGCCAGCAGCTCCCCTGCCGGGGGGGTTTACGAGCAGTACTTC
TRBJ2-5,TRBD2,TRBV28,-,CASSLGLADLLETQYF,TGTGCCAGCAGTTTAGGTCTAGCGGACCTCCTGGAGACCCAGTACTTC
TRBJ2-7,-,TRBV10-3,-,CAISEPGVTGNYEQYF,TGTGCCATCAGTGAGCCGGGGGTGACAGGGAACTACGAGCAGTACTTC
TRBJ1-1,-,TRBV19,-,CASSIFGNTEAFF,TGTGCCAGTAGTATCTTCGGGAACACTGAAGCTTTCTTT
TRBJ2-1,TRBD1,TRBV28,-,CASSPYWPTGEAYNEQFF,TGTGCCAGCAGTCCATATTGGCCGACAGGGGAGGCCTACAATGAGCAGTTCTTC
TRBJ2-1,TRBD2,TRBV9,-,CASSLAGGPNEQFF,TGTGCCAGCAGCCTGGCGGGAGGGCCGAATGAGCAGTTCTTC
TRBJ2-3,-,TRBV29-1,-,CSVEGFTDTQYF,TGCAGCGTTGAAGGCTTCACAGATACGCAGTATTTT
TRBJ2-7,TRBD1,TRBV9,-,CASSSRDRDHEQYF,TGTGCCAGCAGCTCCCGGGACAGGGACCACGAGCAGTACTTC
TRBJ2-1,-,TRBV7-3,-,CASSLLPGADEQFF,TGTGCCAGCAGCTTATTGCCTGGAGCGGATGAGCAGTTCTTC
TRBJ2-7,-,TRBV9,-,CASSNRGEAYEQYF,TGTGCCAGCAGCAACCGGGGCGAAGCCTACGAGCAGTACTTC
TRBJ2-1,TRBD2,TRBV5-4,-,CASSPGAGEIGNEQFF,TGTGCCAGCAGCCCCGGGGCGGGAGAGATTGGCAATGAGCAGTTCTTC
TRBJ2-3,-,TRBV27,-,CASGPPDTQYF,TGTGCCAGCGGCCCCCCGGATACGCAGTATTTT
TRBJ2-3,-,TRBV7-9,-,CASSSSLQDTQYF,TGTGCCAGCAGCTCCTCCCTCCAAGATACGCAGTATTTT
TRBJ2-3,-,TRBV28,-,CASKAPGRRTDTQYF,TGTGCCAGCAAAGCCCCGGGGAGACGCACAGATACGCAGTATTTT
TRBJ1-4,TRBD1,TRBV30,few,CAWSVGTELFF,TGTGCCTGGAGTGTTGGGACAGAGCTGTTTTTT
TRBJ1-2,-,TRBV27,-,CASSARGTFYGYTF,TGTGCCAGCAGTGCACGTGGGACCTTCTATGGCTACACCTTC
TRBJ2-1,TRBD2,TRBV11-2,-,CASSFPGTSGIVNEQFF,TGTGCCAGCAGCTTCCCCGGGACTAGCGGGATTGTCAATGAGCAGTTCTTC
TRBJ2-3,-,TRBV27,-,CASSPQDGYTDTQYF,TGTGCCAGCAGTCCCCAGGACGGTTACACAGATACGCAGTATTTT
TRBJ2-1,-,TRBV19,-,CASSMASNEQFF,TGTGCCAGTAGTATGGCATCCAATGAGCAGTTCTTC
TRBJ2-7,TRBD2,TRBV6-6,-,CASSYSSGRTRAEYF,TGTGCCAGCAGTTACTCTAGCGGGAGGACACGAGCGGAGTACTTC
TRBJ2-7,TRBD2,TRBV13,-,CASSASLAGENEQYF,TGTGCCAGCAGCGCGTCACTAGCGGGAGAAAACGAGCAGTACTTC
TRBJ2-7,-,TRBV9,-,CASSGGGTPDYEQYF,TGTGCCAGCAGCGGGGGCGGAACGCCGGATTACGAGCAGTACTTC